This entry lists 9 T cell receptor beta chains sequenced from one sample in a study of blood T cell repertoires in COVID-19 (dated by TCRdb to about 2020). Library creation used the immunoSEQ multiplex PCR assay. In TCRdb, the immuneACCESS table is reduced to in-frame sequences with V and J assigned. These tables do not hold every clone; where another copy was compared, an unresolved V gene accounts for under half, and the others remain unexplained. Across this sample there are about 200,000 clones, with approximately 87% seen only once. Clones ranked in the top ten supply about 2.2% of the sample. The sequencing input was peripheral blood. The receptors come from a woman in her forties or fifties with acute or convalescent COVID-19.

The chain is built from TRBV5-1 and TRBJ1-2; 9 bases are shared with TRBD1. CDR3 length: 14 amino acids. J lost 8 bases, V lost 4 bases, and 9 bases had no gene match. The germline V gene encodes CDR1 SGHRS and CDR2 YFSETQ. CDR3 DNA: TGCGCCAGCAGCCCTTCGGACAGGGGAAAAGGCTACACCTTC. Amino acids: CASSPSDRGKGYTF.

This rearrangement joins TRBV5-1 to TRBJ1-6; 7 nucleotides align to TRBD1. The junction had 11 bases not matched to a gene; V was cut back by 0 bases and J by 5 bases. CDR1 is SGHRS and CDR2 is YFSETQ in the germline V gene. The length of the CDR3 is 18 residues. As DNA, the CDR3 is TGCGCCAGCAGCTTGGAGACAGGGATTGGTGGAGATAATTCACCCCTCCACTTT. Translation: CASSLETGIGGDNSPLHF.

The rearrangement joins TRBV9 to TRBJ2-1, with 8 bases matching TRBD2. V lost 3 bases to trimming and J lost 4 bases; unmatched junction nucleotides: 9. Per germline, CDR1 SGDLS and CDR2 YYNGEE. The CDR3 is 16 amino acids. The CDR3 bases are TGTGCCAGCAGCGACGCCCAAAGCGGGGGTTACAATGAGCAGTTCTTC. It encodes CASSDAQSGGYNEQFF.

The chain joins TRBV5-5 to TRBJ1-1; no reliable D call. The germline CDR1 and CDR2 sequences are SGHKS and YYEKEE (reference sequence). CDR3 size: 10 residues. Between the trimmed V and J ends, which lost 7 bases and 10 bases, there was a span of 11 bases. Here the CDR3 reads CASVLSPAFF. The CDR3 DNA is TGTGCCAGCGTACTAAGTCCAGCTTTCTTT.

V usage is TRBV19 and J usage is TRBJ2-7; the D gene is possibly TRBD1 (6 bases). Germline CDR1 and CDR2: LNHDA and SQIVND (reference sequence). V gave up 6 bases and J gave up 0 bases, with 12 bases separating them. This CDR3 has 14 amino acids. The CDR3 coding sequence is TGTGCCAGTAGACAACAGGGTTTCTCCTACGAGCAGTACTTC. Amino acid sequence: CASRQQGFSYEQYF.

This sequence joins TRBV19 and TRBJ1-5, with 8 bases aligning to TRBD1. Germline V gene data show CDR1 as LNHDA and CDR2 as SQIVND (reference sequence). There are 14 residues in the CDR3. Unmatched junction bases numbered 4, after V lost 7 bases and J lost 2 bases. CDR3 residues: CASKDRGRNQPQHF. CDR3 coding DNA: TGTGCCAGTAAAGACAGGGGTCGCAATCAGCCCCAGCATTTT.

The rearrangement joins TRBV27 to TRBJ1-1; D not resolved. V lost 5 bases and J 1 base, leaving 14 bases between the germline ends. Germline CDR1 and CDR2: MNHEY and SMNVEV (reference sequence). The CDR3 has 15 amino acids. The CDR3 nucleotides are TGTGCCAGCAGTCCGTCACGGACTGGGAACACTGAAGCTTTCTTT. This gives the protein CASSPSRTGNTEAFF.

The CDR3 region is CASSLGQFNQPQHF. The CDR3 DNA reads as TGTGCCAGTAGTCTTGGACAGTTCAATCAGCCCCAGCATTTT. The chain has TRBV19 and TRBJ1-5; a possible D gene is TRBD1 (6 bases). This CDR3 has 14 amino acids. The V end was cut by 5 bases, the J end by 3 bases, with 11 bases between. CDR1 LNHDA and CDR2 SQIVND come from the germline V gene (reference sequence).

This chain connects TRBV19 to TRBJ1-2, with 8 bases lining up with TRBD1. The CDR3 is 16 amino acids. V was pared by 2 bases and J by 1 base, with 6 bases of the junction left unmatched. The V gene's germline CDR1 is LNHDA and CDR2 SQIVND (reference sequence). CDR3 nucleotides: TGTGCCAGTAGTATACCCGGGGGACAGGTTAACTATGGCTACACCTTC. This sequence encodes CASSIPGGQVNYGYTF.